This TCR beta chain was recovered during a study of blood T cells in healthy people across ages. Trimming took off 7 bases at V and 11 bases at J, with 20 bases between the two ends. Germline CDR1 and CDR2: LGHNT and FRNRAP. There are 13 residues in the CDR3. With a J-beta primer mix and a sample-barcoded 5' primer, a second PCR ran roughly 6 to 12 cycles. One entry per CDR3 protein results from TCRdb running MiXCR on the 5' RACE reads. This table has roughly 800,000 distinct CDR3 sequences, 30% to 45% appearing once. This clonotype was found once. What was sequenced was blood. This receptor was identified in a man aged 18 to 30 in good health. The gene calls are TRBV12-5 and TRBJ1-1; a possible D gene is TRBD1 (6 bases). CDR3 loop: CASDGPTYREAFF. The CDR3 nucleotides read TGTGCTAGTGACGGCCCCACGTACAGGGAGGCTTTCTTT.